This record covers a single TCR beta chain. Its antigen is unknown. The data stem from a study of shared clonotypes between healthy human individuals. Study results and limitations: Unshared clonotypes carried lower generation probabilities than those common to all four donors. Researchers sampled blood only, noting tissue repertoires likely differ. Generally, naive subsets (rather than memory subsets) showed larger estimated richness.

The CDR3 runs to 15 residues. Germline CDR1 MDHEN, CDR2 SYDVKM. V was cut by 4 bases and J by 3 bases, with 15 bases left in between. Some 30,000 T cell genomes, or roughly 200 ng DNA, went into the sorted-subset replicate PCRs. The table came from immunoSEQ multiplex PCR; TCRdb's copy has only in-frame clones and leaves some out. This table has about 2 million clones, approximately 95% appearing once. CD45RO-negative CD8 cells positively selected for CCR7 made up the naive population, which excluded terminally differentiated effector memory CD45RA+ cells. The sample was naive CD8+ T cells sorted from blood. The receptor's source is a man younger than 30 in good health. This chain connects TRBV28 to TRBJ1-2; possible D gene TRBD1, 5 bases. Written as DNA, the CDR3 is TGTGCCAGCAGTTCCCACCTGGGACCGGACTATGGCTACACCTTC. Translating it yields CASSSHLGPDYGYTF.